These 32 T cell receptor beta chains originate from one sample sequenced in a study of blood T cell repertoires in COVID-19. Sequencing was performed with immunoSEQ multiplex PCR; in TCRdb, only in-frame clones are kept and a portion is missing. The data hold about 23,000 clones, with roughly 94% observed a single time. Sequenced material: peripheral blood. The receptors here all came from a woman aged 45-60 years with active COVID-19.

The chain uses TRBV5-1 and TRBJ2-7; TRBD1 matches 11 bases. The V gene's germline CDR1 is SGHRS and CDR2 YFSETQ. There are 15 residues in the CDR3. The trim removed 5 bases at V and 2 bases at J, leaving 6 bases unmatched. CDR3: CASRLRTGGPYEQYF. In DNA form, the CDR3 reads TGCGCCAGCAGGCTACGGACAGGGGGCCCCTACGAGCAGTACTTC. The full variable domain, its missing parts supplied by reference TRBV5-1 and TRBJ2-7, is KAGVTQTPRYLIKTRGQQVTLSCSPISGHRSVSWYQQTPGQGLQFLFEYFSETQRNKGNFPGRFSGRQFSNSRSEMNVSTLELGDSALYLCASRLRTGGPYEQYFGPGTRLTVT.

The chain joins TRBV6-5 to TRBJ2-7; weak D call: TRBD2 (7 bases). The CDR3 totals 13 residues. The V gene's germline CDR1 is MNHEY and CDR2 SVGAGI. V was pared by 6 bases and J by 6 bases, with 15 bases between. CDR3 sequence: CASRGTGRGEQYV. CDR3 sequence (DNA): TGTGCCAGCAGGGGAACAGGGAGGGGCGAGCAGTACGTC.

V gene TRBV2 combines with J gene TRBJ1-4; 9 nucleotides match TRBD1. Losses at the gene ends were 3 bases for V and 5 bases for J; bases not matched to a gene: 4. Per the germline V gene, CDR1 is SNHLY and CDR2 is FYNNEI. The CDR3 runs 15 residues. This chain's CDR3 is CASSEGQGLNEKLFF. DNA of the CDR3: TGTGCCAGCAGTGAGGGACAGGGCCTAAATGAAAAACTGTTTTTT.

The V and J genes are TRBV2 and TRBJ1-1; the D gene is possibly TRBD1 (6 bases). The CDR3 is 13 amino acids. Germline-derived CDR1 and CDR2 are SNHLY and FYNNEI. Deletions cut 6 bases from V and 9 bases from J, with 17 bases between. The CDR3 reads CASSVSGVVQAFF. CDR3 in DNA: TGTGCCAGCAGCGTCTCAGGGGTCGTACAAGCTTTCTTT. The full variable domain, with the rest looked up from reference TRBV2 and TRBJ1-1, is EPEVTQTPSHQVTQMGQEVILRCVPISNHLYFYWYRQILGQKVEFLVSFYNNEISEKSEIFDDQFSVERPDGSNFTLKIRSTKLEDSAMYFCASSVSGVVQAFFGQGTRLTVV.

This clone was counted a single time. The gene calls are TRBV3-1 (or the pseudogene TRBV3-2) and TRBJ1-4, with 9 bases matching TRBD1. V lost 3 bases and J lost 7; bases outside the gene matches: 6. The CDR3 totals 15 residues. The V gene's germline CDR1 is LGHDT and CDR2 YNNKEL (reference sequence). This CDR3 reads CASSHPGQGIEKLFF. The CDR3 DNA follows: TGTGCCAGCAGCCACCCGGGACAGGGAATTGAAAAACTGTTTTTT.

This clone was observed a single time. The chain employs TRBV11-2 and TRBJ1-1; maybe TRBD1 (6 bases). CDR3 length equals 14 residues. Germline V gene lookup returns CDR1 SGHAT and CDR2 FQNNGV. The V end was cut by 1 base, the J end by 5 bases, with 11 bases between. The CDR3 reads CASSLARTATEAFF. The DNA for the CDR3 is TGTGCCAGCAGCTTAGCCCGGACAGCAACTGAAGCTTTCTTT.

The gene calls are TRBV28 and TRBJ2-3, with no clear D. Per the germline V gene, CDR1 is MDHEN and CDR2 is SYDVKM. The CDR3 sequence is 17 residues long. V lost 5 bases and J 0 bases, leaving 18 bases between the germline ends. The CDR3 nucleotides are TGTGCCAGCAGTCTAGAGACCCGCGCGGCTAGCACAGATACGCAGTATTTT. The encoded protein is CASSLETRAASTDTQYF. Full variable domain (missing parts from reference TRBV28 and TRBJ2-3): DVKVTQSSRYLVKRTGEKVFLECVQDMDHENMFWYRQDPGLGLRLIYFSYDVKMKEKGDIPEGYSVSREKKERFSLILESASTNQTSMYLCASSLETRAASTDTQYFGPGTRLTVL.

This chain links TRBV25-1 with TRBJ1-1; possible D gene TRBD1, 5 bases. The CDR3 is 14 amino acids. Germline V gene data show CDR1 as MGHDK and CDR2 as SYGVNS. V was trimmed by 5 bases and J by 2 bases, leaving 12 bases between them. The CDR3 region has the DNA TGTGCCAGCAGTAGTCTGGGGCTAAACACTGAAGCTTTCTTT. Translation: CASSSLGLNTEAFF.

The chain carries TRBV4-1 and TRBJ2-5, with TRBD1 matching 8 bases. Germline-derived CDR1 and CDR2 are MGHRA and YSYEKL. The CDR3 is made up of 17 amino acids. After removal of 2 bases from V and 0 bases from J, the junction contained 8 bases not matched to a gene. The DNA for the CDR3 is TGCGCCAGCAGCCAATCCTCCGGGACAGGATACCAAGAGACCCAGTACTTC. Translating gives CASSQSSGTGYQETQYF.

The V gene is TRBV5-4, the J gene TRBJ2-7; 7 bases match TRBD2. Per the germline V gene, CDR1 is SGHNT and CDR2 is YYREEE (reference sequence). V dropped 0 bases and J dropped 1; count of bases not matched to a gene: 7. The CDR3 loop spans 16 amino acids. CDR3 residues: CASSLAPAGYSYEQYF. In DNA, the CDR3 is TGTGCCAGCAGCTTGGCTCCAGCGGGATATTCCTACGAGCAGTACTTC.

V usage is TRBV28 and J usage is TRBJ2-4; D remains ambiguous. This CDR3 region has 12 residues. Trimming took off 5 bases at V and 6 bases at J, with 8 bases between the two ends. From germline, CDR1 is MDHEN and CDR2 SYDVKM. Here the CDR3 reads CASSDLRNIQYF. As DNA, the CDR3 is TGTGCCAGCAGTGACTTGAGAAACATTCAGTACTTC.

V gene TRBV7-3 combines with J gene TRBJ2-7, with D possibly being TRBD2 (6 bases). Germline assignment: CDR1 SGHTA and CDR2 FQGTGA. CDR3 length: 15 residues. V lost 2 bases to trimming and J lost 1 base, with 12 bases between them. The CDR3 nucleotides are TGTGCCAGCAGCTTACACCCCGGGACTTCCTACGAGCAGTACTTC. Amino acid sequence: CASSLHPGTSYEQYF.

The gene calls are TRBV7-6 and TRBJ2-2; TRBD2 aligns across 7 bases. This CDR3 spans 16 amino acids. CDR1 is SGHVS and CDR2 is FNYEAQ in the germline V gene. V shed 1 base, J shed 5 bases, and the junction held 7 bases outside the gene matches. The CDR3 nucleotides are TGTGCCAGCAGCTTAGAGGGCCAGGGAGGGACCGGGGAGCTGTTTTTT. Its translation: CASSLEGQGGTGELFF.

This clone has a single count. The chain recombines TRBV15 with TRBJ2-7; the D gene is possibly TRBD2 (5 bases). The CDR3 contains 14 residues. The ends were cut back, 4 bases at V and 1 base at J, with 11 bases in the middle. Germline CDR1 and CDR2: LNHNV and YYDKDF (reference sequence). CDR3 sequence: CATSKASGSYEQYF. In nucleotides, the CDR3 is TGTGCCACCAGCAAAGCTTCGGGATCCTACGAGCAGTACTTC.

The V and J genes are TRBV29-1 and TRBJ2-3, with D possibly TRBD2 on 5 matching bases. V lost 0 bases and J 5 bases, leaving 15 bases between the germline ends. CDR1 is SQVTM and CDR2 is ANQGSEA in the germline V gene. This CDR3 contains 15 residues. The CDR3 nucleotides read TGCAGCGTTGAAGATCGGGGAGCGCAGAGAGATACGCAGTATTTT. Protein product: CSVEDRGAQRDTQYF.

This rearrangement joins TRBV5-1 to TRBJ1-3; D may be TRBD1 (5 bases). V dropped 0 bases and J dropped 4 bases, with 8 bases sitting between them. Per the germline V gene, CDR1 is SGHRS and CDR2 is YFSETQ. This CDR3 spans 14 amino acids. CDR3 nucleotides: TGCGCCAGCAGCTTGGAAAGGGGCGGAAACACCATATATTTT. Its protein is CASSLERGGNTIYF.

This chain joins TRBV13 and TRBJ2-3, with D unresolved. Trimming removed 3 bases at V and 1 base at J, with 2 bases between. The CDR3 extends over 12 amino acids. Per the germline V gene, CDR1 is PRHDT and CDR2 is FYEKMQ (reference sequence). The CDR3 reads CASSFGTDTQYF. The DNA for the CDR3 is TGTGCCAGCAGCTTCGGCACAGATACGCAGTATTTT. Variable domain in full (rest from reference TRBV13 and TRBJ2-3): AAGVIQSPRHLIKEKRETATLKCYPIPRHDTVYWYQQGPGQDPQFLISFYEKMQSDKGSIPDRFSAQQFSDYHSELNMSSLELGDSALYFCASSFGTDTQYFGPGTRLTVL.

The chain carries TRBV5-1 and TRBJ2-3; a possible D gene is TRBD2 (6 bases). V lost 6 bases to trimming and J lost 1 base, with 12 bases between them. The length of the CDR3 is 14 residues. Per germline, CDR1 SGHRS and CDR2 YFSETQ. CDR3 in amino acids: CASNQREGTDTQYF. In DNA form, the CDR3 reads TGCGCCAGCAACCAGAGGGAGGGCACAGATACGCAGTATTTT.

Only one count was recorded for this clone. V usage is TRBV27 and J usage is TRBJ1-5; 7 nucleotides agree with TRBD1. The V gene's germline CDR1 is MNHEY and CDR2 SMNVEV (reference sequence). The ends lost 7 bases at V and 6 bases at J; junction bases unmatched: 12. The CDR3 contains 15 residues. CDR3 DNA sequence: TGTGCCAGCACCCCTTCAGGGGGGCCGGGTCAGCCCCAGCATTTT. Amino acids: CASTPSGGPGQPQHF.

The chain combines TRBV18 with TRBJ1-1, with a weak D call TRBD1 (6 bases). There are 14 residues in the CDR3. V lost 4 bases and J 5 bases, leaving 14 bases between the germline ends. Germline assignment: CDR1 KGHSH and CDR2 LQKENI. The CDR3, as DNA: TGTGCCAGCTCACTTGCCCCAGGGGAGACTGAAGCTTTCTTT. The encoded protein is CASSLAPGETEAFF.

J is TRBJ1-6 and V is TRBV5-4; D is perhaps TRBD1 (5 bases). The CDR3 sequence is 14 residues long. The germline V gene encodes CDR1 SGHNT and CDR2 YYREEE (reference sequence). The ends were cut back, 0 bases at V and 9 bases at J, with 10 bases in the middle. CDR3 in amino acids: CASSLGQGSSPLHF. The CDR3 DNA follows: TGTGCCAGCAGCTTGGGGCAGGGAAGTTCACCCCTCCACTTT.

The gene calls are TRBV3-1 (or the pseudogene TRBV3-2) and TRBJ2-7; TRBD2 agrees at 9 bases. Germline V gene sequence: CDR1 LGHDT, CDR2 YNNKEL (reference sequence). This CDR3 spans 14 amino acids. V trimming: 6 bases; J trimming: 3 bases; junction bases outside the gene matches: 6. The CDR3: CASSWASGDYEQYF. The CDR3 DNA reads TGTGCCAGCAGTTGGGCTAGCGGGGACTACGAGCAGTACTTC.

The genes are TRBV6-1 and TRBJ1-2; possible D gene TRBD1, 6 bases. Trimming took off 2 bases at V and 7 bases at J, with 14 bases between the two ends. Germline CDR1 reads MNHNS; CDR2 reads SASEGT. The CDR3 is made up of 14 amino acids. Written as DNA, the CDR3 is TGTGCCAGCAGTGAATTGACAGGTCGGGTTGGCTACACCTTC. Translated: CASSELTGRVGYTF.

The V gene is TRBV3-1 (or the pseudogene TRBV3-2), the J gene TRBJ2-5; TRBD1 might be the D (6 bases). Between the trimmed V and J ends, which lost 4 bases and 5 bases, there was a span of 20 bases. This CDR3 has 16 amino acids. Per germline, CDR1 LGHDT and CDR2 YNNKEL (reference sequence). Here the CDR3 DNA reads TGTGCCAGCAGCCCCCTTCCGGGCAGGGGATTGGAGACCCAGTACTTC. Protein: CASSPLPGRGLETQYF.

The rearrangement uses TRBV10-3 and TRBJ1-4, with D unclear. Germline V gene sequence: CDR1 ENHRY, CDR2 SYGVKD. The CDR3 runs to 12 residues. V was trimmed by 10 bases and J by 5 bases, leaving 11 bases between them. Here the CDR3 DNA reads TGTGCCACCCGGCGGGAAAATGAAAAACTGTTTTTT. Its translation is CATRRENEKLFF.

The J gene is TRBJ1-1, the V gene TRBV7-8; D gene uncertain. The CDR3 has 15 residues. Trimming pared 4 bases from V and 5 bases from J, leaving 17 bases between. Germline assignment: CDR1 SGHVS and CDR2 FQNEAQ. The CDR3 coding sequence is TGTGCCAGCAGCTCCACTACAGCGGTAGGGACTGAAGCTTTCTTT. This codes for CASSSTTAVGTEAFF.

This clone was observed once. This rearrangement joins TRBV18 to TRBJ1-2, with 10 bases aligning to TRBD1. V lost 3 bases, J lost 2 bases, and 6 bases stayed unmatched. CDR1 KGHSH and CDR2 LQKENI come from the germline V gene. The length of the CDR3 is 16 residues. The CDR3 protein is CASSPIGQGDNYGYTF. Written as DNA, the CDR3 is TGTGCCAGCTCACCCATCGGACAGGGGGACAACTATGGCTACACCTTC.

This chain joins TRBV2 and TRBJ1-5; D unresolved. The CDR3 covers 15 residues. The ends were cut back, 5 bases at V and 3 bases at J, with 14 bases in the middle. Looked up from germline, CDR1 is SNHLY and CDR2 is FYNNEI. The CDR3 coding sequence is TGTGCCAGCAGTCCCCCACCGACACACAATCAGCCCCAGCATTTT. Its translation is CASSPPPTHNQPQHF.

The rearrangement uses TRBV28 and TRBJ2-1, with no clear D. V was trimmed by 8 bases and J by 0 bases, leaving 11 bases between them. Germline V gene sequence: CDR1 MDHEN, CDR2 SYDVKM. The CDR3 runs 14 residues. The CDR3 sequence is CASYGGSSYNEQFF. CDR3 sequence (DNA): TGTGCCAGCTACGGCGGTAGCTCCTACAATGAGCAGTTCTTC.

V is TRBV7-2 and J is TRBJ2-1; 11 bases map to TRBD2. The CDR3 contains 17 residues. Germline CDR1 and CDR2: SGHTA and FQGNSA. The V gene end was trimmed by 1 base and the J gene end by 5 bases; junction bases not matched to a gene: 7. CDR3 amino acids: CASSLEWVAGGDNEQFF. Here the CDR3 DNA reads TGTGCCAGCAGCTTAGAGTGGGTAGCGGGGGGGGACAATGAGCAGTTCTTC.

This clone is a singleton in its sample. The gene calls are TRBV5-5 and TRBJ1-6, with 7 bases lining up with TRBD1. The CDR3 extends over 16 amino acids. The germline CDR1 and CDR2 sequences are SGHKS and YYEKEE (reference sequence). After removal of 1 base from V and 6 bases from J, the junction contained 7 bases not matched to a gene. CDR3 coding DNA: TGTGCCAGCAGCTTGACCGGGGACAGTGGTAATTCACCCCTCCACTTT. As protein: CASSLTGDSGNSPLHF.

The chain employs TRBV25-1 and TRBJ1-2; D ambiguous. Per germline, CDR1 MGHDK and CDR2 SYGVNS. The ends were cut back, 5 bases at V and 3 bases at J, with 16 bases in the middle. The CDR3 extends over 15 amino acids. The CDR3 spells CASSPGSPTYYGYTF. In nucleotides, the CDR3 is TGTGCCAGCAGTCCCGGTTCCCCAACCTACTATGGCTACACCTTC.